One sample yielded the 24 T cell receptor beta chains listed below, sequenced in a study of blood T cell repertoires in COVID-19. Measured with immunoSEQ multiplex PCR; TCRdb has only the in-frame clones, and not every one. Among tens of thousands of clones listed, nearly 90% were seen once. The specimen sequenced was peripheral blood. The origin of the receptors is a man between 60 and 75 years old with active COVID-19.

The chain uses TRBV7-2 and TRBJ1-3; TRBD1 matches at 7 bases. CDR1 SGHTA and CDR2 FQGNSA come from the germline V gene. V lost 3 bases, J lost 3 bases, and 2 bases stayed unmatched. The CDR3 runs 14 residues. The CDR3 here is CASSFRQGGNTIYF. The CDR3 DNA is TGTGCCAGCAGCTTCCGACAGGGTGGAAACACCATATATTTT. Complete variable domain (other parts from reference TRBV7-2 and TRBJ1-3): GAGVSQSPSNKVTEKGKDVELRCDPISGHTALYWYRQSLGQGLEFLIYFQGNSAPDKSGLPSDRFSAERTGGSVSTLTIQRTQQEDSAVYLCASSFRQGGNTIYFGEGSWLTVV.

V is TRBV11-2 and J is TRBJ2-3; 9 bases are shared with TRBD2. The CDR3 extends over 16 amino acids. From germline, CDR1 is SGHAT and CDR2 FQNNGV. The ends lost 4 bases at V and 6 bases at J; junction bases unmatched: 11. The chain's CDR3 is CASSSGLAGLGDTQYF. CDR3 coding DNA: TGTGCCAGCAGCTCGGGGCTAGCGGGGCTTGGCGATACGCAGTATTTT.

The V and J genes are TRBV5-6 and TRBJ1-1, with TRBD1 matching over 7 bases. The germline CDR1 and CDR2 sequences are SGHDT and YYEEEE. This CDR3 comprises 14 residues. J was trimmed by 2 bases and V by 3 bases; bases with no gene match: 4. The CDR3 loop is CASSWGQPNTEAFF. CDR3 nucleotide sequence: TGTGCCAGCAGCTGGGGACAGCCTAACACTGAAGCTTTCTTT.

The chain employs TRBV24-1 and TRBJ2-5; 9 bases align to TRBD1. From germline, CDR1 is KGHDR and CDR2 SFDVKD. V gave up 3 bases and J gave up 2 bases; unmatched junction bases: 3. The CDR3 covers 15 residues. The CDR3, as DNA: TGTGCCACCAGTGATGGGGGACAGGGTCAAGAGACCCAGTACTTC. Translation: CATSDGGQGQETQYF.

The gene calls are TRBV28 and TRBJ1-1; D call uncertain. Trimming stripped 7 bases from V and 7 bases from J, with 13 bases between. The CDR3 loop spans 12 amino acids. The germline V gene has CDR1 MDHEN and CDR2 SYDVKM. CDR3 region: CASIPSAGEAFF. CDR3 coding DNA: TGTGCCAGCATCCCCTCTGCCGGTGAAGCTTTCTTT.

The V gene is TRBV2, the J gene TRBJ2-7; a weak D match, TRBD2 (6 bases). This CDR3 has 14 residues. Trimming stripped 7 bases from V and 7 bases from J, with 20 bases between. CDR1 and CDR2 from the germline V gene are SNHLY and FYNNEI. The CDR3 reads CASMSSYGRGEQYF. Written as DNA, the CDR3 is TGTGCCAGCATGTCTTCATACGGTCGGGGGGAGCAGTACTTC.

The chain recombines TRBV5-5 with TRBJ2-7; the match to TRBD2 covers 8 bases. There are 14 residues in the CDR3. V lost 4 bases to trimming and J lost 6 bases; unmatched junction nucleotides: 9. Germline V gene lookup returns CDR1 SGHKS and CDR2 YYEKEE (reference sequence). The CDR3 DNA reads TGTGCCAGCAGCCTGGGACTAGTGGGGCTCGAGCAGTACTTC. Its protein is CASSLGLVGLEQYF.

The J gene is TRBJ1-1, the V gene TRBV27; no definite D call. CDR1 is MNHEY, CDR2 SMNVEV, per germline (reference sequence). This CDR3 is 14 amino acids long. V dropped 8 bases and J dropped 0 bases, with 13 bases sitting between them. In DNA, the CDR3 is TGTGCCAGCGGCCCGGGATTCATGAACACTGAAGCTTTCTTT. Protein product: CASGPGFMNTEAFF.

The chain uses TRBV27 and TRBJ1-6, with D unclear. V shed 5 bases and J shed 8 bases, with 10 bases lying between them. The CDR3 sequence is 13 residues long. Germline CDR1 is MNHEY and CDR2 is SMNVEV (reference sequence). The CDR3 spells CASSPNQYSPLHF. The CDR3 bases are TGTGCCAGCAGTCCCAACCAGTATTCACCCCTCCACTTT.

The chain combines TRBV19 with TRBJ1-2, with D hard to call. Between the trimmed V and J ends, which lost 3 bases and 8 bases, there was a span of 7 bases. Per the germline V gene, CDR1 is LNHDA and CDR2 is SQIVND (reference sequence). The CDR3 covers 11 residues. CDR3 bases: TGTGCCAGTAGTATGTTAAAAGGCTACACCTTC. This sequence encodes CASSMLKGYTF.

The rearrangement links TRBV19 to TRBJ1-3, with 9 positions matching TRBD1. The germline V gene encodes CDR1 LNHDA and CDR2 SQIVND (reference sequence). After removal of 5 bases from V and 8 bases from J, the junction contained 16 bases not matched to a gene. The CDR3 has 17 residues. CDR3 amino acids: CASSDPRTGDDGHTIYF. The CDR3 DNA reads as TGTGCCAGTAGTGACCCCCGGACAGGGGACGATGGCCACACCATATATTTT.

This chain uses TRBV5-8 with TRBJ1-5, with 7 bases lining up with TRBD1. The CDR3 has 13 residues. Germline loops: CDR1 SGHTS, CDR2 YDEGEE. Unmatched junction bases numbered 1, after V lost 6 bases and J lost 1 base. The DNA of the CDR3 is TGTGCCAGCACAGGGGGAAGCAATCAGCCCCAGCATTTT. This encodes CASTGGSNQPQHF.

This chain connects TRBV7-8 to TRBJ1-2, with D tentatively TRBD1 (6 bases). Germline V gives CDR1 SGHVS, CDR2 FQNEAQ. This CDR3 has 13 residues. Trimming took 3 bases from V and 8 from J, leaving 13 bases between them. The CDR3 loop is CASSLGAVAGYTF. CDR3 DNA: TGTGCCAGCAGCTTGGGGGCGGTGGCGGGCTACACCTTC.

The V and J genes are TRBV28 and TRBJ2-7, with 8 nucleotides matching TRBD2. Trimming took 1 base from V and 9 from J; bases not matched to a gene: 14. Germline V gene lookup returns CDR1 MDHEN and CDR2 SYDVKM. The CDR3 extends over 16 amino acids. CDR3 protein: CASSLSSGRVRGGQYF. In DNA form, the CDR3 reads TGTGCCAGCAGTTTATCTAGCGGGCGTGTTAGGGGGGGGCAGTACTTC.

The genes are TRBV29-1 and TRBJ2-1; TRBD1 aligns across 7 bases. V dropped 3 bases and J dropped 4; count of bases not matched to a gene: 6. CDR1 and CDR2 from the germline V gene are SQVTM and ANQGSEA. The CDR3 covers 14 residues. The CDR3 DNA reads as TGCAGCGTTGAGAGGGGGCAGAGGTACAATGAGCAGTTCTTC. It codes for CSVERGQRYNEQFF.

The chain recombines TRBV6-5 with TRBJ1-5, with 9 bases fitting TRBD1. J gave up 7 bases and V 5 bases, and 3 bases lay outside the gene matches. CDR3 length: 13 amino acids. Germline V gene lookup returns CDR1 MNHEY and CDR2 SVGAGI. DNA for the CDR3: TGTGCCAGCAGTAAGGACAGGGGACAGCCCCAGCATTTT. Its protein is CASSKDRGQPQHF.

In its sample, this clone was seen once. The CDR3 loop reads CASSQGQGDNRAGELFF. DNA of the CDR3: TGTGCCAGCAGCCAGGGACAGGGGGATAATAGGGCCGGGGAGCTGTTTTTT. V is TRBV3-1 (or the pseudogene TRBV3-2) and J is TRBJ2-2, with 11 bases lining up with TRBD1. Per the germline V gene, CDR1 is LGHDT and CDR2 is YNNKEL (reference sequence). Losses at the gene ends were 3 bases for V and 6 bases for J; bases not matched to a gene: 9. This CDR3 is built from 17 residues.

A few counts support this clone. V gene TRBV28 combines with J gene TRBJ1-5, with D hard to call. The CDR3 has 14 residues. The germline V gene has CDR1 MDHEN and CDR2 SYDVKM. Trimming removed 6 bases at V and 3 bases at J, with 12 bases between. Here the CDR3 reads CASRDPGNNQPQHF. The CDR3 DNA is TGTGCCAGCAGGGATCCGGGTAACAATCAGCCCCAGCATTTT.

The chain is built from TRBV10-3 and TRBJ2-7; 7 nucleotides align to TRBD1. CDR1 is ENHRY and CDR2 is SYGVKD in the germline V gene. The V and J ends lost 6 bases and 0 bases, in that order; junction bases with no gene match: 5. The CDR3 length is 14 residues. CDR3 residues: CAIRGTDSSYEQYF. CDR3 nucleotide sequence: TGTGCCATCAGGGGGACAGATTCCTCCTACGAGCAGTACTTC.

The V gene is TRBV6-1, the J gene TRBJ2-2; D possibly corresponds to TRBD1 (6 bases). The CDR3 contains 16 residues. V gave up 2 bases and J gave up 3 bases, with 13 bases separating them. The germline gives CDR1 MNHNS, CDR2 SASEGT. CDR3 sequence (DNA): TGTGCCAGCAGTGAATACCCGGGACAACACACCGGGGAGCTGTTTTTT. Protein sequence: CASSEYPGQHTGELFF.

Regarding this clone: This sample also contains other DNA sequences that code for the same CDR3. This chain links TRBV9 with TRBJ1-5; possibly TRBD1 for D (6 bases). Trimming pared 4 bases from V and 0 bases from J, leaving 8 bases between. Germline CDR1 reads SGDLS; CDR2 reads YYNGEE. This CDR3 is 14 amino acids long. The CDR3 nucleotides read TGTGCCAGCAGCAGGACAGATAGCAATCAGCCCCAGCATTTT. Its protein product is CASSRTDSNQPQHF.

The chain couples TRBV7-3 to TRBJ1-1; 8 nucleotides line up with TRBD1. CDR1 is SGHTA, CDR2 FQGTGA, per germline. Losses at the gene ends were 5 bases for V and 5 bases for J; bases not matched to a gene: 10. This CDR3 has 15 amino acids. CDR3 sequence: CASSPGQGRSTEAFF. DNA of the CDR3: TGTGCCAGCAGCCCTGGACAGGGAAGGAGTACTGAAGCTTTCTTT.

This chain uses TRBV28 with TRBJ1-5; a weak D match, TRBD1 (6 bases). Germline V gene lookup returns CDR1 MDHEN and CDR2 SYDVKM. The CDR3 totals 16 residues. The ends were cut back, 4 bases at V and 1 base at J, with 14 bases in the middle. DNA for the CDR3: TGTGCCAGCAGTTCATTACAGGGAATAAGCAATCAGCCCCAGCATTTT. Its protein is CASSSLQGISNQPQHF.

The chain recombines TRBV27 with TRBJ2-7, with D perhaps TRBD2 (6 bases). CDR3 length: 20 amino acids. The germline V and J ends were trimmed by 4 bases and 6 bases, with 34 bases remaining between them. CDR1 and CDR2 from the germline V gene are MNHEY and SMNVEV (reference sequence). CDR3 in DNA: TGTGCCAGCAGTTCCACCGGGCGTAGGGGACTCCGGGACTGGACTGTCGAGCAGTACTTC. This sequence encodes CASSSTGRRGLRDWTVEQYF.